The table lists the clone carrying this TCR beta chain with a few counts. This entry is derived from a study of blood T cells in healthy people across ages. For the second PCR, which ran for roughly 6 to 11 cycles, a sample-barcoded 5' primer and a J-beta primer mix were used. Via MiXCR, TCRdb re-called the 5' RACE reads, giving one row per CDR3 protein. The top ten hold about 26% of the sample, which has approximately 800,000 distinct CDR3 sequences, around three fifths seen once. V shed 3 bases and J 3 bases; nucleotides not matched to a gene: 12. The CDR3 sequence is 17 residues long. Germline loops: CDR1 LGHNA, CDR2 YNFKEQ.

The sequence was collected from a man in his forties in good health. The genes are TRBV4-2 and TRBJ2-5; 8 nucleotides agree with TRBD2. Sequenced: blood. The CDR3 DNA is TGTGCCAGCAGCCATTCGGGGGGAGCGGGGGCAAAAGAGACCCAGTACTTC. Residues: CASSHSGGAGAKETQYF.